This T cell receptor beta chain appears in the sequencing data of a study of monozygotic twins with inflammatory bowel disease (dated by TCRdb to the late 2010s). Concerning the study at large: In total, 28 monozygotic twin pairs made up the full study: 19 Danish pairs, all IBD-discordant, plus nine German pairs, of which four were IBD-concordant and five were IBD-discordant. The search for disease-associated traits relied mainly on comparing, within discordant pairs, IBD patients with their genetically identical healthy co-twins. Each individual had, on average, about 151 000 unique TCRalpha sequences and 181 000 unique TCRbeta sequences available for analysis. General conclusions and limits of the study: No difference in repertoire similarity was observed between concordant and discordant twins, possibly owing to limited statistical power. Fewer clonotypes were shared with other individuals by IBD patients than by healthy twins, most markedly in patients showing signs of disease activity. Background noise and inter-individual variability may have been introduced into the repertoires by the differing immunosuppressive treatments among patients. The results gave no support for a single strong signal or clonotype linked to IBD. Measured by the inverse Simpson index, TCRbeta repertoire diversity was lower in IBD patients than in their healthy co-twins. The analysis was unable to tell different T cell subtypes apart.

From each donor, a roughly 2.5 ml peripheral blood sample was drawn into PAXgene tubes and stored at -80 degrees C. Total RNA was isolated from whole blood with the PAXgene blood miRNA kit on an automated QIAcube, without T cell sorting. Peripheral blood from monozygotic twin pairs, either concordant or discordant for inflammatory bowel disease, underwent deep TCRalpha and TCRbeta repertoire profiling that used unique molecular barcoding. For every twin pair, smoking habits were documented, and each individual was categorised as a current, former or never smoker. Measured from the cysteine to the phenylalanine, the CDR3 is 12 residues long. The DNA is not on file. CDR1 and CDR2 (MNHEY, SMNVEV) derive from the germline V gene (reference sequence). The library was obtained by 5' RACE. The input for every TCR library was approximately 3,500 ng of total RNA. For each sample, cDNA synthesis was carried out in eight separate reactions using SMARTScribe reverse transcriptase. Unique molecular identifiers containing a 6-nucleotide sample barcode were introduced through template switching during cDNA synthesis. TCRalpha and TCRbeta cDNA was amplified by two nested PCRs of approximately 16 and 10 cycles, with bead purification after each PCR. Before amplification, the cDNA was treated with uracil DNA-glycosylase and purified using the QIAquick PCR purification kit. The second PCR added Illumina TruSeq-compatible adapters along with sample-specific barcodes. TapeStation and Qubit were used to check library quality and concentration, and 4 to 6 ng of each library went into the pool. Sequencing of pooled libraries was carried out on an Illumina HiSeq2500 single-index Rapid Run using 2 x 100 bp reads and custom sequencing primers. As for how the authors treated the data: UMI-based consensus assembly with MiGEC version 1.2.6 was used to correct PCR and sequencing errors. MiXCR version 2.1.1 handled V(D)J alignment, clonotype assembly and CDR3 extraction. To normalise gene usage, clonotype sharing and MAIT/NKT TCR abundance, the analysis used the top 1000, 10 000 and 20 000 clonotypes per sample. Diversity was computed as the inverse Simpson index with the vegan R package after downsampling to 27 000 UMIs. Paired Mann-Whitney U tests on discordant twin pairs were used, with Benjamini-Hochberg multiple-testing correction. The reads were reprocessed in TCRdb, with one entry per CDR3 protein sequence and no accompanying DNA. The authors' filters were not applied to this entry. The sample table on file contains under 130,000 distinct CDR3 sequences. The ten largest clonotypes hold under 2.5% of the sample.

Turning to this clonotype: Its antigen remains undetermined.

This TCR came from a human donor with ulcerative colitis or Crohn's disease, or a healthy co-twin of an affected twin (not recorded which). The rearrangement combines TRBV27 with TRBJ2-7; the D call of TRBD1 rests on TCRdb alone, since no DNA is present to check it. Input material: blood. CDR3 sequence: CASRTRAYEQYF.